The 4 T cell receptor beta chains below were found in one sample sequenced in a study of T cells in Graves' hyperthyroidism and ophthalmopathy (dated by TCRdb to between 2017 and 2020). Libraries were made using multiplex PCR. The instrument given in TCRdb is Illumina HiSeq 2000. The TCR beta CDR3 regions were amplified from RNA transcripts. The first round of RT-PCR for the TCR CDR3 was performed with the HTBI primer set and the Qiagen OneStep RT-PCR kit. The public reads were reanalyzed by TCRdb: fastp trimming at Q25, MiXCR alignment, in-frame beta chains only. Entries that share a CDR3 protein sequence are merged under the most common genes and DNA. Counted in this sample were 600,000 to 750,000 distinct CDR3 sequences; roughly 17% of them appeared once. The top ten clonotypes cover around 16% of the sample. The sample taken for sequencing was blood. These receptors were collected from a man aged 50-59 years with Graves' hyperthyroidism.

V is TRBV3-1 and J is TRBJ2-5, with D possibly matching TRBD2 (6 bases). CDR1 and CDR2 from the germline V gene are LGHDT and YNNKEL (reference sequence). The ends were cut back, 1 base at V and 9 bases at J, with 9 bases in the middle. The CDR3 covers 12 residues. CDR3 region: CASSQGDSPQYF. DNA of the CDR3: TGTGCCAGCAGCCAAGGGGACTCCCCCCAGTACTTC.

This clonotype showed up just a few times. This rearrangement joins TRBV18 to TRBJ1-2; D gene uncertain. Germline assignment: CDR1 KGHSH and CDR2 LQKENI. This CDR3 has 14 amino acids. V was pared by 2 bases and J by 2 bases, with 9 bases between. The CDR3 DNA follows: TGTGCCAGCTCACCAGGGGTTAGAAACTATGGCTACACCTTC. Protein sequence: CASSPGVRNYGYTF. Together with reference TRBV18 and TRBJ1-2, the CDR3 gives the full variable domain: NAGVMQNPRHLVRRRGQEARLRCSPMKGHSHVYWYRQLPEEGLKFMVYLQKENIIDESGMPKERFSAEFPKEGPSILRIQQVVRGDSAAYFCASSPGVRNYGYTFGSGTRLTVV.

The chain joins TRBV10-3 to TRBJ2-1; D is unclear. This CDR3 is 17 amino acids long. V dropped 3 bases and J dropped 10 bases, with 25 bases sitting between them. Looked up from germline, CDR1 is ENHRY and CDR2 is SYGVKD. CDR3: CAISDPSFGNLPREQFF. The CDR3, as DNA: TGTGCCATCAGTGACCCCTCGTTTGGGAATCTTCCACGGGAGCAGTTCTTC.

Written as DNA, the CDR3 is TGCGCCAGCAGCCAAAATCCTAGCGGGACCCATGAAGGGGAGCAGTACTTC. This codes for CASSQNPSGTHEGEQYF. The V call is TRBV4-1, the J call TRBJ2-7, with 9 positions matching TRBD2. Per the germline V gene, CDR1 is MGHRA and CDR2 is YSYEKL. The length of the CDR3 is 17 residues. With 2 bases clipped from V and 7 bases from J, the junction kept 15 bases outside the gene matches.